The 2 T cell receptor beta chains below were found in one sample sequenced in a study of somatic mutations in cytotoxic T cells in rheumatoid arthritis. Sequencing was performed with immunoSEQ multiplex PCR; in TCRdb, only in-frame clones are kept and a portion is missing. The table has about 10,000 clones, approximately 90% seen once. Material: CD4+ T cells sorted from blood. Receptors were obtained from a woman aged 18-30 years with rheumatoid arthritis.

J is TRBJ1-6 and V is TRBV4-3; D is perhaps TRBD1 (5 bases). The V gene's germline CDR1 is LGHNA and CDR2 YSLEER. The CDR3 has 17 amino acids. Trimming pared 0 bases from V and 2 bases from J, leaving 11 bases between. DNA of the CDR3: TGCGCCAGCAGCCAAGACTTTGGCAGGGCCTATAATTCACCCCTCCACTTT. It encodes CASSQDFGRAYNSPLHF.

This chain joins TRBV5-1 and TRBJ2-2; tentatively, D is TRBD2 (5 bases). Trimming pared 1 base from V and 7 bases from J, leaving 11 bases between. This CDR3 has 14 residues. Per germline, CDR1 SGHRS and CDR2 YFSETQ. CDR3 loop: CASSLHERGGELFF. As DNA, the CDR3 is TGCGCCAGCAGCTTGCACGAACGGGGCGGGGAGCTGTTTTTT.